The TCR beta chain under discussion was sequenced for a study of CD8 T cells in ankylosing spondylitis. MiXCR, run by TCRdb on the 5' RACE reads, gives a single entry per CDR3 protein. The sample lists approximately 550,000 distinct CDR3 sequences; roughly an eighth were seen once. The germline V gene has CDR1 SGHAT and CDR2 FQDESV (reference sequence). CDR3 length: 18 amino acids. Unmatched junction bases numbered 15, after V lost 6 bases and J lost 3 bases. Overall study findings and caveats: Disease-associated clones were reportedly significantly overrepresented in matched ankylosing spondylitis synovial fluid. A TCR beta motif of about eight highly homologous variants appeared characteristic of ankylosing spondylitis blood. Earlier authors reported some of these motif variants in reactive arthritis synovial fluid and blood.

This clonotype was seen repeatedly, ten times or more. Its target is not known. This sequence was found in a male donor with ankylosing spondylitis. V usage is TRBV11-1 and J usage is TRBJ2-3; 10 nucleotides match TRBD2. The sequenced sample consisted of blood, either unsorted or a sorted T cell fraction (not recorded which). The CDR3: CASRHNKVAGGGTDTQYF. CDR3 DNA sequence: TGTGCCAGCAGACACAACAAAGTAGCGGGAGGAGGGACAGATACGCAGTATTTT. Combining the CDR3 with reference TRBV11-1 and TRBJ2-3 gives the whole variable domain EAEVAQSPRYKITEKSQAVAFWCDPISGHATLYWYRQILGQGPELLVQFQDESVVDDSQLPKDRFSAERLKGVDSTLKIQPAELGDSAMYLCASRHNKVAGGGTDTQYFGPGTRLTVL.